This T cell receptor (beta chain) was sequenced for a study of blood T cell repertoires in COVID-19. In terms of age and location, participants ranged from roughly 18 to 90 years and lived in under 30 US areas. The study assigned cohorts using participant-reported clinical history. Symptom resolution, clearance, or two negative PCRs marked the recovered donors of Cohort 3. Original methodology: Amplifying reference gene primers gave estimates of nucleated cell counts. Method: immunoSEQ multiplex PCR; TCRdb's copy keeps in-frame clones and lacks some. V and J calls and clone size come straight from that table; D and trimming were deduced from the DNA. The sample lists more than 200,000 clones, approximately 90% occurring once. V was clipped by 6 bases and J by 4 bases; unmatched bases: 7. The CDR3 consists of 14 residues. Germline values: CDR1 LNHDA, CDR2 SQIVND (reference sequence). This clone was picked up one time.

The TCR originated in a woman under 40 who had recovered from COVID-19. The chain is built from TRBV19 and TRBJ1-2; 8 bases line up with TRBD1. Sequenced sample: PBMCs or T cells enriched from blood (not recorded which). DNA of the CDR3: TGTGCCAGTAGGGCAGGGGGCGCGAGCTATGGCTACACCTTC. It specifies CASRAGGASYGYTF.